This T cell receptor beta chain emerged from a study of PD-1 blockade in classical Hodgkin lymphoma. The study's findings and limits: The causes of the repertoire differences, possibly disease activity or prior therapy, remain undefined. Reports indicated that newly diagnosed patients had lower baseline TCR diversity than healthy donors did.

Turning to this clone: No antigen is known for it.

Only in-frame clones appear in the TCRdb table, and some are missing; sequencing was by immunoSEQ multiplex PCR. The sample holds 15,000 to 20,000 clones, about nine tenths seen once. The CDR3 extends over 13 amino acids. From germline, CDR1 is GTSNPN and CDR2 SVGIG (reference sequence). The V end lost 0 bases, the J end lost 3 bases, and 8 bases lay between the germline ends. Regarding time point: newly diagnosed, previously untreated cHL patient sample. As a comparison, the study used PBMCs from newly diagnosed, untreated classical Hodgkin lymphoma. The sequence was collected from a human donor with classical Hodgkin lymphoma. The gene calls are TRBV30 and TRBJ2-5, with D unclear. Material: peripheral blood mononuclear cells (PBMCs). CDR3: CAWSVGWKETQYF. CDR3 in DNA: TGTGCCTGGAGTGTCGGGTGGAAAGAGACCCAGTACTTC.